This is a list of T cell receptor beta chains from one sample in a study of T-cell memory formation after mild COVID-19. A single record per CDR3 protein comes from TCRdb applying MiXCR to the 5' RACE reads. The data contain approximately 60,000 distinct CDR3 sequences, over 7.5% of them seen just once; the ten biggest clones take up roughly 1.2%. Sequencing was carried out using PBMCs or a T cell subset sorted from them (not recorded which). The receptors were gathered from a man aged 18 to 30 who had mild COVID-19 (a few samples of this study predate the infection). Cell type and time point are not known. Each CDR3 is given with its conserved first and last residue. The D gene is left open where the match is weak. Expanded clones are given a class, and other clones once, few, many or no size at all.

CDR3: CSAEAGGIGTQYF
DNA: TGCAGTGCAGAAGCGGGGGGAATAGGGACCCAGTACTTC
D: TRBD2
size: NA
V: TRBV20-1
J: TRBJ2-5

CDR3: CASSRTGSSGANVLTF
DNA: TGTGCCAGCAGTCGGACAGGGAGCTCTGGGGCCAACGTCCTGACTTTC
D: TRBD1
size: few
V: TRBV6-5
J: TRBJ2-6

CDR3: CASSPPSGGVNEQFF
DNA: TGTGCCAGCAGCCCCCCTAGCGGGGGGGTTAATGAGCAGTTCTTC
D: TRBD2
size: few
V: TRBV12-3/TRBV12-4
J: TRBJ2-1

CDR3: CAGGSTFDSPLHF
DNA: TGTGCCGGAGGGAGTACCTTCGATTCACCCCTCCACTTT
D: NA
size: once
V: TRBV7-9
J: TRBJ1-6

CDR3: CASLKAGATYNEQFF
DNA: TGTGCCAGCCTTAAAGCGGGGGCTACCTACAATGAGCAGTTCTTC
D: TRBD2
size: NA
V: TRBV6-2/TRBV6-3
J: TRBJ2-1

CDR3: CASSEGQANTEAFF
DNA: TGTGCCAGCAGTGAGGGGCAGGCGAACACTGAAGCTTTCTTT
D: NA
size: NA
V: TRBV6-5
J: TRBJ1-1

CDR3: CASSLGASIAETQYF
DNA: TGCGCCAGCAGCTTGGGGGCTAGCATCGCAGAGACCCAGTACTTC
D: NA
size: NA
V: TRBV5-1
J: TRBJ2-5

CDR3: CASTRQGRTDTQYF
DNA: TGTGCCAGCACTAGACAGGGCCGCACAGATACGCAGTATTTT
D: TRBD1
size: few
V: TRBV27
J: TRBJ2-3

CDR3: CASSPRRGGKTYNEQFF
DNA: TGTGCCAGCAGCCCGAGACGGGGGGGGAAGACCTACAATGAGCAGTTCTTC
D: TRBD2
size: NA
V: TRBV5-6
J: TRBJ2-1

CDR3: CATSTRRTGDGYTF
DNA: TGTGCCACCAGCACGCGCCGGACAGGCGACGGCTACACCTTC
D: TRBD1
size: NA
V: TRBV15
J: TRBJ1-2

CDR3: CASSLTLQETQYF
DNA: TGTGCCAGCAGCTTAACGTTACAAGAGACCCAGTACTTC
D: NA
size: many
V: TRBV7-3
J: TRBJ2-5

CDR3: CSGGSRLMDSSEQFF
DNA: TGCAGCGGCGGGTCGAGGCTGATGGATAGTTCGGAGCAGTTCTTC
D: NA
size: NA
V: TRBV29-1
J: TRBJ2-1

CDR3: CASSLVGGRGEKLFF
DNA: TGTGCCAGCAGCTTAGTAGGGGGCAGGGGTGAAAAACTGTTTTTT
D: TRBD1
size: NA
V: TRBV7-2
J: TRBJ1-4

CDR3: CSARNPRQEEKLFF
DNA: TGCAGTGCTAGAAACCCGAGACAGGAGGAAAAACTGTTTTTT
D: NA
size: NA
V: TRBV20-1
J: TRBJ1-4

CDR3: CASNTQGDTEAFF
DNA: TGTGCCAGCAACACACAGGGCGACACTGAAGCTTTCTTT
D: NA
size: NA
V: TRBV7-2
J: TRBJ1-1

CDR3: CASRVQSTSTDTQYF
DNA: TGTGCCAGCAGGGTACAGAGCACTAGCACAGATACGCAGTATTTT
D: NA
size: few
V: TRBV7-9
J: TRBJ2-3

CDR3: CASSLRGSSDTQYF
DNA: TGTGCCAGCAGCTTAAGGGGAAGTTCAGATACGCAGTATTTT
D: NA
size: few
V: TRBV7-2
J: TRBJ2-3

CDR3: CASSRMTAYSYEQYF
DNA: TGTGCCAGCAGCCGAATGACAGCCTACTCCTACGAGCAGTACTTC
D: NA
size: few
V: TRBV14
J: TRBJ2-7

CDR3: CASTLTGAPQETQYF
DNA: TGTGCCAGCACTCTGACTGGGGCCCCTCAGGAGACCCAGTACTTC
D: NA
size: few
V: TRBV7-9
J: TRBJ2-5

CDR3: CSASAFGHNTGELFF
DNA: TGCAGTGCTAGTGCGTTCGGACACAACACCGGGGAGCTGTTTTTT
D: NA
size: NA
V: TRBV20-1
J: TRBJ2-2

CDR3: CASSLVTSGPGEQYF
DNA: TGCGCCAGCAGCTTGGTGACGAGCGGGCCCGGCGAGCAGTACTTC
D: NA
size: NA
V: TRBV5-1
J: TRBJ2-7

CDR3: CASSQVGGGPSEQFF
DNA: TGTGCCAGCAGCCAAGTTGGCGGGGGCCCTTCTGAGCAGTTCTTC
D: NA
size: NA
V: TRBV14
J: TRBJ2-1

CDR3: CASSSELAPAQYF
DNA: TGTGCCAGCAGCTCGGAACTGGCCCCGGCCCAGTACTTC
D: NA
size: few
V: TRBV5-6
J: TRBJ2-5

CDR3: CASSPQANYGYTF
DNA: TGTGCCAGCAGTCCACAGGCGAACTATGGCTACACCTTC
D: NA
size: NA
V: TRBV6-5
J: TRBJ1-2

CDR3: CASSPWDRANTGELFF
DNA: TGTGCCAGCAGCCCCTGGGACAGGGCGAACACCGGGGAGCTGTTTTTT
D: TRBD1
size: NA
V: TRBV7-9
J: TRBJ2-2

CDR3: CASSLDRANTEAFF
DNA: TGCGCCAGCAGCTTAGACAGGGCGAACACTGAAGCTTTCTTT
D: TRBD1
size: few
V: TRBV5-1
J: TRBJ1-1

CDR3: CASSPSEANTEAFF
DNA: TGTGCCAGCAGCCCGAGTGAGGCTAACACTGAAGCTTTCTTT
D: NA
size: NA
V: TRBV3-1
J: TRBJ1-1

CDR3: CSVGSQRGIETQYF
DNA: TGCAGCGTGGGGAGCCAGCGGGGGATAGAGACCCAGTACTTC
D: TRBD2
size: few
V: TRBV29-1
J: TRBJ2-5

CDR3: CASSDLGGAGETQYF
DNA: TGTGCCAGCAGCGACCTGGGAGGGGCAGGAGAGACCCAGTACTTC
D: TRBD2
size: few
V: TRBV6-2/TRBV6-3
J: TRBJ2-5

CDR3: CASSSGTTLNEQFF
DNA: TGCGCCAGCAGCTCAGGGACAACATTAAATGAGCAGTTCTTC
D: NA
size: NA
V: TRBV5-1
J: TRBJ2-1

CDR3: CASRTTQGKNEKLFF
DNA: TGTGCCAGCAGGACCACCCAGGGGAAAAATGAAAAACTGTTTTTT
D: NA
size: few
V: TRBV6-2/TRBV6-3
J: TRBJ1-4

CDR3: CASSVDLSSGNTIYF
DNA: TGTGCCAGCAGCGTAGACCTGAGCTCTGGAAACACCATATATTTT
D: NA
size: few
V: TRBV9
J: TRBJ1-3

CDR3: CALAPAGWGDTQYF
DNA: TGTGCCCTAGCCCCGGCGGGGTGGGGAGATACGCAGTATTTT
D: NA
size: few
V: TRBV28
J: TRBJ2-3

CDR3: CASSPGIGGPYSNQPQHF
DNA: TGCGCCAGCAGCCCCGGGATTGGAGGGCCGTATAGCAATCAGCCCCAGCATTTT
D: NA
size: few
V: TRBV4-3
J: TRBJ1-5

CDR3: CASSRGGTEAFF
DNA: TGTGCCAGCAGCCGGGGTGGCACTGAAGCTTTCTTT
D: NA
size: NA
V: TRBV2
J: TRBJ1-1

CDR3: CASSPGDGYTF
DNA: TGTGCCAGCAGCCCGGGGGATGGCTACACCTTC
D: NA
size: NA
V: TRBV7-9
J: TRBJ1-2

CDR3: CASRTGYQETQYF
DNA: TGCGCCAGCAGGACAGGGTACCAAGAGACCCAGTACTTC
D: TRBD1
size: many
V: TRBV5-1
J: TRBJ2-5

CDR3: CASSFTSGGYNEQFF
DNA: TGCGCCAGCAGCTTCACTAGCGGGGGTTACAATGAGCAGTTCTTC
D: TRBD2
size: NA
V: TRBV4-3
J: TRBJ2-1

CDR3: CASSLVVSISAGGETQYF
DNA: TGTGCCAGCAGCTTAGTTGTTTCAATCAGCGCGGGGGGAGAGACCCAGTACTTC
D: TRBD2
size: many
V: TRBV7-2
J: TRBJ2-5

CDR3: CASSQDPRQGNEQYF
DNA: TGCGCCAGCAGCCAAGACCCCCGACAGGGGAACGAGCAGTACTTC
D: TRBD1
size: few
V: TRBV4-3
J: TRBJ2-7